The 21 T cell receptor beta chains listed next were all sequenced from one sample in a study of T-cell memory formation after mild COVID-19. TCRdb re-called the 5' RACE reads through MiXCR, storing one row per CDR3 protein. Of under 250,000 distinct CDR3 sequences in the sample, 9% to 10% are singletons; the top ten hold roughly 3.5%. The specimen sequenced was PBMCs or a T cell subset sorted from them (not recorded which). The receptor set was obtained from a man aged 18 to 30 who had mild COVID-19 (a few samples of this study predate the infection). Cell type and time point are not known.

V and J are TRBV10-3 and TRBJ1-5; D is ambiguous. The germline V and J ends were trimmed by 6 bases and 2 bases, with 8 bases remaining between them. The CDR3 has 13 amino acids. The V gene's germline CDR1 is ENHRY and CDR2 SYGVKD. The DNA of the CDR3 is TGTGCCATCAGGGGAGCGGGCAATCAGCCCCAGCATTTT. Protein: CAIRGAGNQPQHF.

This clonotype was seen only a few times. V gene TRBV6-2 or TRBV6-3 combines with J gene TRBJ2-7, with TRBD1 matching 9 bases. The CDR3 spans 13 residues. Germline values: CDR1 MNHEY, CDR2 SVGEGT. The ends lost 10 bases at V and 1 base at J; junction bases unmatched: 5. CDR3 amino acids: CATYGTGSYEQYV. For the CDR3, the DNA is TGTGCCACCTACGGGACAGGGTCCTACGAGCAGTACGTC.

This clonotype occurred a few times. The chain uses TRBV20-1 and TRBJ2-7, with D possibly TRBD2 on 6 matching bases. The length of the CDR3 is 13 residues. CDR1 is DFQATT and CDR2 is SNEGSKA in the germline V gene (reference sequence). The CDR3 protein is CSGEEGQTYEQYF. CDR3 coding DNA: TGCAGCGGGGAGGAGGGGCAAACCTACGAGCAGTACTTC.

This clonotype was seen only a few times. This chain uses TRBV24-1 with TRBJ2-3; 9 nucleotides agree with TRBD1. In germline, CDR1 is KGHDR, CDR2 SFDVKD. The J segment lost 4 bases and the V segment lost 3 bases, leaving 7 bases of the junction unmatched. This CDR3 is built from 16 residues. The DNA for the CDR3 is TGTGCCACCAGTGATCCCGGGACAGGGCGGGCAGATACGCAGTATTTT. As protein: CATSDPGTGRADTQYF.

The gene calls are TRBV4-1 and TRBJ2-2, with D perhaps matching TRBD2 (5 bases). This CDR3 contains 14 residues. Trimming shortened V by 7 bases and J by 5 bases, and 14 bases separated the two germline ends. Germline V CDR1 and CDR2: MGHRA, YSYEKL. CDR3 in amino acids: CASTRIGSTGELFF. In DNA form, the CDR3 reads TGCGCCAGCACCAGAATTGGGAGTACCGGGGAGCTGTTTTTT.

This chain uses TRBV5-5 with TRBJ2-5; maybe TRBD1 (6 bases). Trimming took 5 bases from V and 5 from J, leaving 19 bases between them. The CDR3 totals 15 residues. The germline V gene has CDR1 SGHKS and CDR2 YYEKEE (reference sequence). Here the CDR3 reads CASSPNTGLRETQYF. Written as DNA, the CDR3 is TGTGCCAGCAGTCCCAATACAGGGTTACGCGAGACCCAGTACTTC.

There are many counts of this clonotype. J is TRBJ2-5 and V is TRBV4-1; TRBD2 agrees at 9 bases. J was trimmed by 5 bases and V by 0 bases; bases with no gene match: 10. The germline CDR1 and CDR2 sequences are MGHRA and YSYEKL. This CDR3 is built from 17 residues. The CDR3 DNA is TGCGCCAGCAGCCAAGATCGGGGTAGCGGGGGCTGGGAGACCCAGTACTTC. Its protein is CASSQDRGSGGWETQYF.

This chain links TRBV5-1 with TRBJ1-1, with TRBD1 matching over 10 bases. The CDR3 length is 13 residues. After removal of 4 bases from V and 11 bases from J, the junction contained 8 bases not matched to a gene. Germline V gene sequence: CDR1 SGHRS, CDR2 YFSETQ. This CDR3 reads CASSRGTGEIAFF. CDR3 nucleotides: TGCGCCAGCAGCCGGGGGACAGGGGAGATTGCTTTCTTT.

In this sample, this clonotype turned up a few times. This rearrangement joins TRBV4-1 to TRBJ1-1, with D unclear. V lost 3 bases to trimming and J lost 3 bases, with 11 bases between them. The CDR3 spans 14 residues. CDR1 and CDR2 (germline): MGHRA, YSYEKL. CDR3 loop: CASSQSGLDTEAFF. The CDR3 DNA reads TGCGCCAGCAGCCAGTCCGGGTTAGACACTGAAGCTTTCTTT.

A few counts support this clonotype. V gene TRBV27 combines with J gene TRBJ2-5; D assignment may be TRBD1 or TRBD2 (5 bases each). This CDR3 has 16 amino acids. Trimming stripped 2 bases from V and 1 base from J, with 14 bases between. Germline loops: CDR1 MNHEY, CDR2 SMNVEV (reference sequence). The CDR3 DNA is TGTGCCAGCAGTTTACGTCTATATGGGACCCAAGAGACCCAGTACTTC. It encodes CASSLRLYGTQETQYF.

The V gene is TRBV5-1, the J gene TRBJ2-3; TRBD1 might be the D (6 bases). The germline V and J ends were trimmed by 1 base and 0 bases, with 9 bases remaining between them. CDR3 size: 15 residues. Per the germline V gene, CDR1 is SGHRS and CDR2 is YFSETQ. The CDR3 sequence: CASSLRTGSTDTQYF. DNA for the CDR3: TGCGCCAGCAGCTTGAGAACAGGGAGCACAGATACGCAGTATTTT. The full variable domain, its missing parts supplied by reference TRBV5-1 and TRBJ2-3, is KAGVTQTPRYLIKTRGQQVTLSCSPISGHRSVSWYQQTPGQGLQFLFEYFSETQRNKGNFPGRFSGRQFSNSRSEMNVSTLELGDSALYLCASSLRTGSTDTQYFGPGTRLTVL.

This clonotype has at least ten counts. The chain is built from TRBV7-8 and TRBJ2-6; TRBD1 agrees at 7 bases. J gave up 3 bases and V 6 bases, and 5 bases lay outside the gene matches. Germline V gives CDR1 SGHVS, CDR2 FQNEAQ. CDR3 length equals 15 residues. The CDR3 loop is CASSPRGFGANVLTF. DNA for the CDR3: TGTGCCAGCAGTCCCAGGGGGTTTGGGGCCAACGTCCTGACTTTC.

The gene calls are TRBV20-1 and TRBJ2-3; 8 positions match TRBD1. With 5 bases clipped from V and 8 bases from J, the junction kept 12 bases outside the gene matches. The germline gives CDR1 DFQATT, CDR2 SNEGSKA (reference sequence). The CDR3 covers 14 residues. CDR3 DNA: TGCAGTGCTGGGACAGGAGGAAACGTCGGTACGCAGTATTTT. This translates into CSAGTGGNVGTQYF.

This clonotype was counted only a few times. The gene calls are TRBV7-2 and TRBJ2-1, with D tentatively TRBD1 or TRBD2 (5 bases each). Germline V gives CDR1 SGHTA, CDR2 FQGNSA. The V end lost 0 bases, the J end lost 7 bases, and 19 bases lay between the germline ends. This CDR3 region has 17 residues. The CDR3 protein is CASSLAGTTVQGNEQFF. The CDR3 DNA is TGTGCCAGCAGCTTAGCCGGGACCACGGTCCAGGGTAATGAGCAGTTCTTC.

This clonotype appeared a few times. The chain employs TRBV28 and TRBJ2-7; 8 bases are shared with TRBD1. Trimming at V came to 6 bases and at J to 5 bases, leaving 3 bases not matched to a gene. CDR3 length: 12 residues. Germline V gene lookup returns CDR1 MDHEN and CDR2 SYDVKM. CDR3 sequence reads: CASSPDRDEQYV. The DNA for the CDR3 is TGTGCCAGCAGCCCGGACAGGGACGAGCAGTACGTC.

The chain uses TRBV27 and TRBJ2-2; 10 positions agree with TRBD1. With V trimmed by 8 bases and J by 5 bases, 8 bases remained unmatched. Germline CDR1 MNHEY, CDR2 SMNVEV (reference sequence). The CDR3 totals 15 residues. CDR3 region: CASGGWTGGTGELFF. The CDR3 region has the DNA TGTGCCAGCGGAGGGTGGACAGGGGGGACCGGGGAGCTGTTTTTT.

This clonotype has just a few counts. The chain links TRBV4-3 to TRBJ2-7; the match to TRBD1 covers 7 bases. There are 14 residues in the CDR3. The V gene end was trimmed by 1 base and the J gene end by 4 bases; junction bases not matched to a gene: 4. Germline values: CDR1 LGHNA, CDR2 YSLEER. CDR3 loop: CASSQVRGMYEQYF. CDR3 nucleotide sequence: TGCGCCAGCAGCCAAGTCAGGGGGATGTACGAGCAGTACTTC.

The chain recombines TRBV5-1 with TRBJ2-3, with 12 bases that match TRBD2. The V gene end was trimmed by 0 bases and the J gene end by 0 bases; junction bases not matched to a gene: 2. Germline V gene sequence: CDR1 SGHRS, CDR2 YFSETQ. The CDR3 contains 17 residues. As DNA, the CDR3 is TGCGCCAGCAGCTTGGGACTAGCGGGAGCTAGCACAGATACGCAGTATTTT. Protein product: CASSLGLAGASTDTQYF. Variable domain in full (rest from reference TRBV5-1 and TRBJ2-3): KAGVTQTPRYLIKTRGQQVTLSCSPISGHRSVSWYQQTPGQGLQFLFEYFSETQRNKGNFPGRFSGRQFSNSRSEMNVSTLELGDSALYLCASSLGLAGASTDTQYFGPGTRLTVL.

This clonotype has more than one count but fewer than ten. DNA for the CDR3: TGCAGCGTTTCCCGGGCGGGGGCCCCTAATGAAAAACTGTTTTTT. Translating gives CSVSRAGAPNEKLFF. The chain links TRBV29-1 to TRBJ1-4; the D gene is possibly TRBD1 (6 bases). V was clipped by 5 bases and J by 3 bases, with 16 bases between them. Germline V gene sequence: CDR1 SQVTM, CDR2 ANQGSEA. The CDR3 consists of 15 residues.

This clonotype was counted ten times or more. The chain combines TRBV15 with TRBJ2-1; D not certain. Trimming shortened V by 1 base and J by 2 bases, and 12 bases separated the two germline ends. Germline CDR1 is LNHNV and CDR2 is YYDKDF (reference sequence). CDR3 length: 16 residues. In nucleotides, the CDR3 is TGTGCCACCAGCAGAGCCAGCTTTGAGACCTACAATGAGCAGTTCTTC. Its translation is CATSRASFETYNEQFF.

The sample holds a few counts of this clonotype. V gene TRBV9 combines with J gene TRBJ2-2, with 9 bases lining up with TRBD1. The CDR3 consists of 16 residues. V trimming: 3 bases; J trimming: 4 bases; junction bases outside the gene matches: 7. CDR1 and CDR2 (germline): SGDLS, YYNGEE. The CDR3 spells CASSGAGTGSTGELFF. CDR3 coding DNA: TGTGCCAGCAGCGGAGCCGGGACAGGGTCCACCGGGGAGCTGTTTTTT.